Each of the 23 T cell receptor beta chains below was sequenced from the same sample in a study of blood T cell repertoires in COVID-19 (dated by TCRdb to the early 2020s). The library was obtained by the immunoSEQ multiplex PCR assay. The table was pulled from immuneACCESS by TCRdb, which kept in-frame rearrangements only. Such tables lose some clones; where checked, under half of the loss comes from unresolved V genes, and the rest has no known cause. The sample records 250,000 or so clones, 80% to 85% of which are singletons. The ten largest make up less than 3.5% of the sample. The sample comprised peripheral blood. These receptors all come from a young woman with acute or convalescent COVID-19.

V gene TRBV11-2 combines with J gene TRBJ2-1, with 11 positions matching TRBD2. Germline V CDR1 and CDR2: SGHAT, FQNNGV. CDR3 size: 16 residues. Trimming at V came to 1 base and at J to 6 bases, leaving 5 bases not matched to a gene. The chain's CDR3 is CASSLVGGTSGNEQFF. The CDR3 region has the DNA TGTGCCAGCAGCTTAGTAGGGGGGACTAGCGGCAATGAGCAGTTCTTC.

This chain joins TRBV7-2 and TRBJ2-1; 7 bases match TRBD2. This CDR3 contains 13 residues. V trimming: 7 bases; J trimming: 8 bases; junction bases outside the gene matches: 8. CDR1 is SGHTA, CDR2 FQGNSA, per germline. The CDR3 is CASTRDYGDEQFF. DNA for the CDR3: TGTGCCAGCACCCGGGACTACGGCGATGAGCAGTTCTTC.

The chain joins TRBV19 to TRBJ1-2; D is uncertain. V was pared by 1 base and J by 8 bases, with 14 bases between. CDR1 LNHDA and CDR2 SQIVND come from the germline V gene (reference sequence). The CDR3 has 14 amino acids. The CDR3 DNA is TGTGCCAGTAGTATAGTTCTAGCGAAGGAGGGCTACACCTTC. Amino acids: CASSIVLAKEGYTF.

The rearrangement joins TRBV29-1 to TRBJ1-4; D remains ambiguous. This CDR3 region has 12 residues. Per the germline V gene, CDR1 is SQVTM and CDR2 is ANQGSEA. Trimming removed 6 bases from V and 8 bases from J, with 13 bases in between. In nucleotides, the CDR3 is TGCAGCGTCTCGGGAACCAGCGAAAAACTGTTTTTT. Amino acids: CSVSGTSEKLFF. Complete variable domain (other parts from reference TRBV29-1 and TRBJ1-4): SAVISQKPSRDICQRGTSLTIQCQVDSQVTMMFWYRQQPGQSLTLIATANQGSEATYESGFVIDKFPISRPNLTFSTLTVSNMSPEDSSIYLCSVSGTSEKLFFGSGTQLSVL.

The chain recombines TRBV28 with TRBJ1-6; 7 nucleotides line up with TRBD1. The CDR3 has 15 amino acids. Per the germline V gene, CDR1 is MDHEN and CDR2 is SYDVKM. V shed 6 bases, J shed 7 bases, and the junction held 9 bases outside the gene matches. DNA for the CDR3: TGTGCCAGCAGATCCCCGGGACAGCTAAATTCACCCCTCCACTTT. Protein sequence: CASRSPGQLNSPLHF.

This chain uses TRBV11-2 with TRBJ2-2; D unresolved. The CDR3 spans 15 residues. Deletions cut 5 bases from V and 6 bases from J, with 16 bases between. In germline, CDR1 is SGHAT, CDR2 FQNNGV. The CDR3 sequence is CASSTPYTYSGELFF. The CDR3 bases are TGTGCCAGCAGCACCCCCTATACGTATTCCGGGGAGCTGTTTTTT.

Details on this clone: The junction shows a germline mismatch at one end, possibly a read error. The genes are TRBV7-7 and TRBJ2-1; 11 bases are shared with TRBD2. This CDR3 contains 17 residues. CDR1 is SSHAT, CDR2 FNYEAQ, per germline (reference sequence). CDR3 in amino acids: CASSLESSGRAESEQFF. The CDR3, as DNA: TGTGCTAGCAGCTTAGAGAGTAGCGGGAGGGCTGAGAGTGAGCAGTTCTTC.

The rearrangement uses TRBV28 and TRBJ2-3; D may be TRBD2 (7 bases). The CDR3 sequence is 15 residues long. The germline gives CDR1 MDHEN, CDR2 SYDVKM. V lost 6 bases to trimming and J lost 4 bases, with 17 bases between them. DNA for the CDR3: TGTGCCAGCAGCCTTGGGGGGGGGCGAGCAGATACGCAGTATTTT. Protein sequence: CASSLGGGRADTQYF.

This clone was seen a handful of times. This sequence joins TRBV4-2 and TRBJ2-1; possibly TRBD2 for D (6 bases). The CDR3 covers 16 residues. Per germline, CDR1 LGHNA and CDR2 YNFKEQ. V lost 0 bases and J lost 4, with 13 bases in between. CDR3 amino acids: CASSQESGAGYNEQFF. The CDR3 DNA reads as TGTGCCAGCAGCCAAGAGTCAGGCGCGGGGTACAATGAGCAGTTCTTC.

This clone was detected only a few times. The chain links TRBV27 to TRBJ1-5; no firm D call. CDR3 size: 14 residues. The V end was cut by 2 bases, the J end by 7 bases, with 12 bases between. Germline V lookup: CDR1 MNHEY, CDR2 SMNVEV (reference sequence). The CDR3 protein is CASSLDPVIQPQHF. The CDR3 DNA follows: TGTGCCAGCAGTTTAGATCCGGTTATCCAGCCCCAGCATTTT.

This chain connects TRBV6-6 to TRBJ2-1; D gene uncertain. Trimming stripped 2 bases from V and 9 bases from J, with 8 bases between. Germline V lookup: CDR1 MNHNY, CDR2 SVGAGI (reference sequence). The CDR3 has 12 amino acids. The CDR3 loop reads CASSYGISEQFF. CDR3 coding DNA: TGTGCCAGCAGTTACGGTATTAGTGAGCAGTTCTTC.

The chain combines TRBV18 with TRBJ1-1; tentative D call: TRBD1 (5 bases). The V gene lost 3 bases and the J gene lost 1 base, with 15 bases spanning the gap. This CDR3 is 16 amino acids long. Germline CDR1 and CDR2: KGHSH and LQKENI. The DNA of the CDR3 is TGTGCCAGCTCACCTTTGGTTGCGGGGGGGAACACTGAAGCTTTCTTT. Its protein product is CASSPLVAGGNTEAFF.

The rearrangement links TRBV7-9 to TRBJ2-3; D might be TRBD1 (6 bases). CDR1 SEHNR and CDR2 FQNEAQ come from the germline V gene (reference sequence). The CDR3 spans 14 residues. V lost 1 base and J lost 6, with 11 bases in between. CDR3 nucleotides: TGTGCCAGCAGCTTAGGGCAGGGGAAGGATACGCAGTATTTT. Encoded protein: CASSLGQGKDTQYF.

The genes are TRBV3-1 (or the pseudogene TRBV3-2) and TRBJ2-5; D gene uncertain. Trimming pared 8 bases from V and 2 bases from J, leaving 9 bases between. The CDR3 totals 12 residues. The germline gives CDR1 LGHDT, CDR2 YNNKEL (reference sequence). The CDR3 region has the DNA TGTGCCAGCTCTAGGTTACAAGAGACCCAGTACTTC. Its translation: CASSRLQETQYF.

V and J are TRBV6-6 and TRBJ2-7; D possibly corresponds to TRBD2 (6 bases). The V gene's germline CDR1 is MNHNY and CDR2 SVGAGI (reference sequence). The CDR3 contains 14 residues. The V end was cut by 5 bases, the J end by 7 bases, with 18 bases between. The CDR3 nucleotides are TGTGCCAGCAGTGCCCAAGCACCCGGGAGTGAGCAGTACTTC. Translation gives CASSAQAPGSEQYF.

The rearrangement uses TRBV4-2 and TRBJ1-3; 7 nucleotides line up with TRBD1. Germline CDR1 and CDR2: LGHNA and YNFKEQ. The CDR3 loop spans 16 amino acids. Unmatched junction bases numbered 4, after V lost 2 bases and J lost 0 bases. The CDR3 spells CASSQRGQSSGNTIYF. Written as DNA, the CDR3 is TGTGCCAGCAGCCAACGGGGACAGAGCTCTGGAAACACCATATATTTT.

This clone turned up a few times. The chain links TRBV18 to TRBJ1-2, with D perhaps TRBD1 (6 bases). CDR1 is KGHSH, CDR2 LQKENI, per germline. The V end lost 5 bases, the J end lost 3 bases, and 16 bases lay between the germline ends. The CDR3 is 15 amino acids. The DNA of the CDR3 is TGTGCCAGCTCAGAAGATCCAGGGGCCTACTATGGCTACACCTTC. As protein: CASSEDPGAYYGYTF.

The chain combines TRBV5-1 with TRBJ2-7, with 11 bases fitting TRBD2. The V gene's germline CDR1 is SGHRS and CDR2 YFSETQ. This CDR3 is built from 16 residues. The J segment lost 0 bases and the V segment lost 4 bases, leaving 6 bases of the junction unmatched. CDR3 loop: CASSGGGTSGSYEQYF. In DNA form, the CDR3 reads TGCGCCAGCAGCGGGGGCGGGACTAGCGGCTCCTACGAGCAGTACTTC.

CDR3 in amino acids: CATSSGPTYEQYF. CDR3 DNA: TGTGCCACCAGCAGCGGTCCCACCTACGAGCAGTACTTC. This chain connects TRBV15 to TRBJ2-7; no firm D call. There are 13 residues in the CDR3. V lost 3 bases to trimming and J lost 2 bases, with 8 bases between them. Germline assignment: CDR1 LNHNV and CDR2 YYDKDF (reference sequence).

V is TRBV7-3 and J is TRBJ1-2, with TRBD1 matching 7 bases. CDR1 is SGHTA, CDR2 FQGTGA, per germline. V lost 2 bases to trimming and J lost 7 bases; unmatched junction nucleotides: 4. This CDR3 spans 13 amino acids. This CDR3 is CASSLQGETGYTF. CDR3 nucleotide sequence: TGTGCCAGCAGCTTACAGGGGGAGACTGGCTACACCTTC.

J is TRBJ2-5 and V is TRBV24-1; D may be TRBD1 (5 bases). Trimming took off 2 bases at V and 2 bases at J, with 8 bases between the two ends. The CDR3 spans 14 residues. CDR1 is KGHDR, CDR2 SFDVKD, per germline. The CDR3 here is CATSDSTVQETQYF. The DNA of the CDR3 is TGTGCCACCAGTGATTCGACAGTTCAAGAGACCCAGTACTTC.

This clone was seen a handful of times. The genes are TRBV18 and TRBJ2-7, with TRBD2 as a possible D gene (6 bases). This CDR3 spans 14 amino acids. V lost 0 bases and J lost 2, with 8 bases in between. Germline V gene lookup returns CDR1 KGHSH and CDR2 LQKENI. The DNA of the CDR3 is TGTGCCAGCTCACCACCCGGGGGTCCCTACGAGCAGTACTTC. Translating it yields CASSPPGGPYEQYF.

The chain links TRBV5-1 to TRBJ2-1, with TRBD1 matching 11 bases. The CDR3 is made up of 17 amino acids. Germline trimming cut 0 bases from V and 12 bases from J; bases unmatched to any gene: 14. Looked up from germline, CDR1 is SGHRS and CDR2 is YFSETQ. This chain's CDR3 is CASSLEGFWTGGDWQFF. The CDR3 DNA is TGCGCCAGCAGCTTGGAGGGGTTTTGGACAGGGGGCGATTGGCAGTTCTTC.